This TCR beta chain came from a study of T cells in Graves' hyperthyroidism and ophthalmopathy. Looking at the study overall: The authors collected peripheral blood at initial diagnosis, before any treatment. Study-wide results and limits: The model predicted ophthalmopathy a median roughly six months before onset. Blood held most thyroid clonotypes expanded above 0.001 frequency.

RNA transcripts served as the template for amplifying TCR beta CDR3 regions. A first-round RT-PCR of the TCR CDR3 used the HTBI primer set. TCRdb reprocessed the multiplex PCR reads via MiXCR and lists one record per CDR3 protein. This table holds tens of thousands of distinct CDR3 sequences, approximately 48% found once. Germline V gives CDR1 LNHDA, CDR2 SQIVND (reference sequence). The CDR3 totals 16 residues. This clonotype was seen at least ten times. Its antigen remains unknown. One end of the junction does not line up with germline, which may come from a read error. A Clinical Activity Score of at least 3, a NOSPECS grade of at least 4 and a duration under 3 months were recorded in the ophthalmopathy patients.

This sequence originates from a woman between 50 and 59 years old with Graves' ophthalmopathy. The specimen sequenced was blood. The V gene is TRBV19, the J gene TRBJ2-7; 9 positions match TRBD1. CDR3 amino acids: CASSPSTGTGSPAVSF. DNA of the CDR3: TGTGCCAGTAGTCCGTCGACAGGGACAGGGTCCCCCGCGGTTTCCTTC. The full variable domain, with the rest looked up from reference TRBV19 and TRBJ2-7, is DGGITQSPKYLFRKEGQNVTLSCEQNLNHDAMYWYRQDPGQGLRLIYYSQIVNDFQKGDIAEGYSVSREKKESFPLTVTSAQKNPTAFYLCASSPSTGTGSPAVSFGPGTRLTVT.